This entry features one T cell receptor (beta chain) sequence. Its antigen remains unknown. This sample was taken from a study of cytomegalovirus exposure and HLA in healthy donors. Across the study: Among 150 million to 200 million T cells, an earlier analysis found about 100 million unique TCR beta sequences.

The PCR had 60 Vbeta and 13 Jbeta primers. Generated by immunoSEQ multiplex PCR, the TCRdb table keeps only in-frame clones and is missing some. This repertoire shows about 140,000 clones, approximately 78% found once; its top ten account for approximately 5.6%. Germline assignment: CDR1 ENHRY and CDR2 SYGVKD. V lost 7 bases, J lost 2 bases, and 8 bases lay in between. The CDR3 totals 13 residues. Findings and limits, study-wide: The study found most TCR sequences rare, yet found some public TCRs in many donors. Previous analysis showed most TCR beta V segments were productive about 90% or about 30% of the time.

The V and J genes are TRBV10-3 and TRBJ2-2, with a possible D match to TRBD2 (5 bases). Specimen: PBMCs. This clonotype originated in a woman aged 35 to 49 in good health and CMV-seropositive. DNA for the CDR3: TGTGCCATCACTAGCCCTAACACCGGGGAGCTGTTTTTT. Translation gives CAITSPNTGELFF.